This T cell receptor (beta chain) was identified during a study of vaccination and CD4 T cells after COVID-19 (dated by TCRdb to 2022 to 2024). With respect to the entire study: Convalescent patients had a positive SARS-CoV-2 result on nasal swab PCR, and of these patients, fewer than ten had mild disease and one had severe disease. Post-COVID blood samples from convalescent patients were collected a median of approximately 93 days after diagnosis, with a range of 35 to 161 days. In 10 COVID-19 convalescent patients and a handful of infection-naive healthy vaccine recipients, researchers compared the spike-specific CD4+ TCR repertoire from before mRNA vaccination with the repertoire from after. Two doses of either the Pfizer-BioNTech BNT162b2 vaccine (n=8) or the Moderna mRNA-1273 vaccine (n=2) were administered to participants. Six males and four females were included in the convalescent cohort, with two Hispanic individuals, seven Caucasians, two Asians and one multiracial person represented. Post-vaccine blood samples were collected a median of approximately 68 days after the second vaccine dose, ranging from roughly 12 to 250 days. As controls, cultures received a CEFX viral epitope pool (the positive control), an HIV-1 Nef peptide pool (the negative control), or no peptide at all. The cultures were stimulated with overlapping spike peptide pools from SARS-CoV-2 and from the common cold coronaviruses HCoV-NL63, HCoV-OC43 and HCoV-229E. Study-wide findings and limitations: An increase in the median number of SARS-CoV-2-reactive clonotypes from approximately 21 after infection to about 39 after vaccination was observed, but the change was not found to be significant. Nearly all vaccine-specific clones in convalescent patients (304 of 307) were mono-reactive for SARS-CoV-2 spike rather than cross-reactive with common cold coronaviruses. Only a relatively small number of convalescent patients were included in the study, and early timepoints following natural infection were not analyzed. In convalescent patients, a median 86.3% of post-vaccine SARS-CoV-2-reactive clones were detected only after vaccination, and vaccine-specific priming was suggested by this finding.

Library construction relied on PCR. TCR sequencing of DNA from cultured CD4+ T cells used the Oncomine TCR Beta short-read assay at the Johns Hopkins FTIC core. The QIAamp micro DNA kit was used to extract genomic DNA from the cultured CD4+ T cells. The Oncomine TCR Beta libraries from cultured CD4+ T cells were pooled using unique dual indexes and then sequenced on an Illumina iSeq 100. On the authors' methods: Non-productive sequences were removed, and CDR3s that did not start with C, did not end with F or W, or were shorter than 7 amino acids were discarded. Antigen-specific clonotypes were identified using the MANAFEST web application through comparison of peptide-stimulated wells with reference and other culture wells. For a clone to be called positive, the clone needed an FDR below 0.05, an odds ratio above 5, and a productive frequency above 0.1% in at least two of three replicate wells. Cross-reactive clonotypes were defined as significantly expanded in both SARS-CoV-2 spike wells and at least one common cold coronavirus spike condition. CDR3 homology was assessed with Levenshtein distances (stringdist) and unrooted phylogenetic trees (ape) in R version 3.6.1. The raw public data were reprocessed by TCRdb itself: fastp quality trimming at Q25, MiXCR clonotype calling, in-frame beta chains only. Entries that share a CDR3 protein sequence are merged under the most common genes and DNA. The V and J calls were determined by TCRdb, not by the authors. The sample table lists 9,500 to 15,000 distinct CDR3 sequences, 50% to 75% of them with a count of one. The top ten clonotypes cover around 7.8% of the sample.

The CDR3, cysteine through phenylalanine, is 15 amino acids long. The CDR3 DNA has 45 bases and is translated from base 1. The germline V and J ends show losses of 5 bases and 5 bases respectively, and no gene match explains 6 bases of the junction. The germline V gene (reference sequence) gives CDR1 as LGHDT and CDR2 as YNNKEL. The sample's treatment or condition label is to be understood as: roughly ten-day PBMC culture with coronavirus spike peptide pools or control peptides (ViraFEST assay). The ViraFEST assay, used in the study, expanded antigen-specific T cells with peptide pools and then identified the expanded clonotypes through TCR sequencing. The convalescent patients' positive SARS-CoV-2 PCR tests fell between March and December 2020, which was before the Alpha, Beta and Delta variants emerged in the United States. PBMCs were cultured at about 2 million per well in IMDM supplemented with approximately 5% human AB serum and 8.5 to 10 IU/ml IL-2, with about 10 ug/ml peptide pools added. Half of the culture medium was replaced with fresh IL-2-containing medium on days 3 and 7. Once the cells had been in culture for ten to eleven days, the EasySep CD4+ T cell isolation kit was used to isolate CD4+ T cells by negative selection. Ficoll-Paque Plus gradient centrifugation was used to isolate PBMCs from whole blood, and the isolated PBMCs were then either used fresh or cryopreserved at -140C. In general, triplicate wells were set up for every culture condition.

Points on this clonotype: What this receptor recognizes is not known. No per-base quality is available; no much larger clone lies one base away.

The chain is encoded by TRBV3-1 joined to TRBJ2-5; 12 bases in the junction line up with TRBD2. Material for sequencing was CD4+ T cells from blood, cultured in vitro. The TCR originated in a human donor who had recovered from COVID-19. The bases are TGTGCCAGCAGCTCGACTAGCGGGAGAGGGGAGACCCAGTACTTC. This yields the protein CASSSTSGRGETQYF.